Following are 20 T cell receptor beta chains from one sample sequenced in a study of CD8 T cells in ankylosing spondylitis. Their specific antigens are unknown. Each CDR3 protein gets one entry after TCRdb re-called the 5' RACE reads with MiXCR. The sample lists about 540,000 distinct CDR3 sequences; 10% to 15% were seen once. Study conclusions and caveats: Within ankylosing spondylitis blood, a TCR beta motif made up of eight highly homologous variants appeared to be characteristic.

The sequencing sample was made of blood, either unsorted or a sorted T cell fraction (not recorded which). The receptors were sampled from a male donor with ankylosing spondylitis.

This clonotype was found a few times. The chain links TRBV14 to TRBJ2-6; a possible D gene is TRBD1 (5 bases). CDR3 size: 18 residues. Trimming shortened V by 3 bases and J by 0 bases, and 15 bases separated the two germline ends. Germline CDR1 reads SGHDN; CDR2 reads FVKESK. CDR3: CASSQSGYSASGANVLTF. In nucleotides, the CDR3 is TGTGCCAGCAGCCAGTCAGGGTACTCCGCCTCTGGGGCCAACGTCCTGACTTTC. Filled out from reference TRBV14 and TRBJ2-6, the complete variable domain reads EAGVTQFPSHSVIEKGQTVTLRCDPISGHDNLYWYRRVMGKEIKFLLHFVKESKQDESGMPNNRFLAERTGGTYSTLKVQPAELEDSGVYFCASSQSGYSASGANVLTFGAGSRLTVL.

This clonotype was seen ten or more times. The chain recombines TRBV18 with TRBJ2-3; D unresolved. The CDR3 has 14 amino acids. Per germline, CDR1 KGHSH and CDR2 LQKENI. With 5 bases removed from V and 1 base from J, the gap between germline ends came to 10 bases. The CDR3 coding sequence is TGTGCCAGCTCATCCGGGCGCGGCACAGATACGCAGTATTTT. This gives the protein CASSSGRGTDTQYF.

This clonotype showed up many times. The J gene is TRBJ1-3, the V gene TRBV27, with 10 bases aligning to TRBD1. The V gene end was trimmed by 5 bases and the J gene end by 4 bases; junction bases not matched to a gene: 8. CDR1 and CDR2 from the germline V gene are MNHEY and SMNVEV (reference sequence). The length of the CDR3 is 16 residues. The CDR3 here is CASSITGTGVGNTIYF. In DNA, the CDR3 is TGTGCCAGCAGTATCACCGGGACAGGGGTAGGAAACACCATATATTTT.

This chain links TRBV9 with TRBJ2-5; TRBD2 aligns across 8 bases. The ends lost 0 bases at V and 3 bases at J; junction bases unmatched: 10. The length of the CDR3 is 17 residues. Germline-derived CDR1 and CDR2 are SGDLS and YYNGEE. The DNA of the CDR3 is TGTGCCAGCAGCGTAGAGGCGGGAGGCTGGGAGGAAGAGACCCAGTACTTC. As protein: CASSVEAGGWEEETQYF.

The V gene is TRBV4-2, the J gene TRBJ2-2; 7 nucleotides match TRBD2. The CDR3 consists of 17 residues. The V gene end was trimmed by 1 base and the J gene end by 3 bases; junction bases not matched to a gene: 8. CDR1 and CDR2 (germline): LGHNA, YNFKEQ. This CDR3 reads CASSQVLAGPYTGELFF. CDR3 DNA: TGTGCCAGCAGCCAAGTGTTAGCGGGTCCGTACACCGGGGAGCTGTTTTTT.

This clonotype was recorded at least ten times. The gene calls are TRBV11-2 and TRBJ1-3; D is possibly TRBD1 (5 bases). The CDR3 has 15 amino acids. V was cut by 7 bases and J by 0 bases, with 13 bases left in between. Germline V gene sequence: CDR1 SGHAT, CDR2 FQNNGV. The CDR3 here is CASTTGTYSGNTIYF. The DNA of the CDR3 is TGTGCCAGCACCACTGGGACCTACTCTGGAAACACCATATATTTT.

The chain combines TRBV5-1 with TRBJ1-1, with unresolved D. The V gene lost 1 base and the J gene lost 6 bases, with 13 bases spanning the gap. CDR1 and CDR2 from the germline V gene are SGHRS and YFSETQ. The CDR3 spans 14 residues. The CDR3 protein is CASSLYPDRAEAFF. CDR3 nucleotides: TGCGCCAGCAGCTTGTATCCGGATCGAGCTGAAGCTTTCTTT.

This clonotype was seen a handful of times. V is TRBV12-3 or TRBV12-4 and J is TRBJ1-2; 7 nucleotides agree with TRBD1. V trimming: 3 bases; J trimming: 3 bases; junction bases outside the gene matches: 10. The CDR3 length is 16 residues. The CDR3 protein is CASSLGRRTGHYGYTF. In DNA, the CDR3 is TGTGCCAGCAGTTTGGGAAGAAGGACAGGACACTATGGCTACACCTTC.

The table lists this clonotype with many counts. The chain joins TRBV4-2 to TRBJ1-4; 9 nucleotides agree with TRBD1. The junction had 12 bases not matched to a gene; V was cut back by 5 bases and J by 8 bases. Germline V gene sequence: CDR1 LGHNA, CDR2 YNFKEQ. This CDR3 is 16 amino acids long. CDR3 region: CASSGRQGEFGEKLFF. For the CDR3, the DNA is TGTGCCAGCAGCGGACGACAGGGGGAATTTGGCGAAAAACTGTTTTTT.

V and J are TRBV11-2 and TRBJ2-7; D may match TRBD1 or TRBD2 (5 bases each). The V and J ends lost 8 bases and 2 bases respectively, with 19 bases between them. The germline gives CDR1 SGHAT, CDR2 FQNNGV. The CDR3 is 15 amino acids. The DNA for the CDR3 is TGTGCCAGCGCTCTTAGGTCCCCGGGGCCCTACGAGCAGTACTTC. Amino acid sequence: CASALRSPGPYEQYF.

J is TRBJ2-3 and V is TRBV7-9; no definite D call. The ends were cut back, 8 bases at V and 5 bases at J, with 11 bases in the middle. Germline values: CDR1 SEHNR, CDR2 FQNEAQ (reference sequence). This CDR3 is 12 amino acids long. CDR3 region: CASVSSKDTQYF. CDR3 sequence (DNA): TGTGCCAGCGTTTCCTCCAAAGATACGCAGTATTTT. The full variable domain, its missing parts supplied by reference TRBV7-9 and TRBJ2-3, is DTGVSQNPRHKITKRGQNVTFRCDPISEHNRLYWYRQTLGQGPEFLTYFQNEAQLEKSRLLSDRFSAERPKGSFSTLEIQRTEQGDSAMYLCASVSSKDTQYFGPGTRLTVL.

The rearrangement uses TRBV3-1 and TRBJ2-5; 7 positions match TRBD2. Germline assignment: CDR1 LGHDT and CDR2 YNNKEL (reference sequence). With V trimmed by 6 bases and J by 4 bases, 5 bases remained unmatched. There are 13 residues in the CDR3. CDR3 amino acids: CASRKGGGETQYF. The CDR3 nucleotides are TGTGCCAGCAGAAAAGGCGGGGGAGAGACCCAGTACTTC.

The chain carries TRBV7-8 and TRBJ2-7; 10 nucleotides agree with TRBD2. CDR1 and CDR2 from the germline V gene are SGHVS and FQNEAQ. V lost 1 base and J lost 4; bases outside the gene matches: 4. This CDR3 comprises 15 residues. CDR3 coding DNA: TGTGCCAGCAGCTTAGGCTCTAGCGGGAGTTACGAGCAGTACGTC. Its protein is CASSLGSSGSYEQYV.

In this sample, this clonotype turned up a few times. This rearrangement joins TRBV29-1 to TRBJ1-1; 9 positions match TRBD1. V was pared by 6 bases and J by 4 bases, with 6 bases of the junction left unmatched. In germline, CDR1 is SQVTM, CDR2 ANQGSEA. The CDR3 loop spans 13 amino acids. The CDR3 DNA follows: TGCAGCGTCCAAGTGGGACAGGGCACTGAAGCTTTCTTT. This sequence encodes CSVQVGQGTEAFF.

This chain joins TRBV14 and TRBJ2-5, with D possibly being TRBD2 (6 bases). CDR1 and CDR2 from the germline V gene are SGHDN and FVKESK. This CDR3 region has 15 residues. Trimming removed 4 bases from V and 4 bases from J, with 16 bases in between. CDR3 amino acids: CASSPRIAVSETQYF. CDR3 DNA: TGTGCCAGCAGCCCCCGGATAGCGGTGTCAGAGACCCAGTACTTC.

The chain couples TRBV30 to TRBJ1-4, with a possible D match to TRBD1 (5 bases). This CDR3 region has 12 residues. The germline CDR1 and CDR2 sequences are GTSNPN and SVGIG (reference sequence). The germline V and J ends were trimmed by 4 bases and 12 bases, with 15 bases remaining between them. CDR3 coding DNA: TGTGCCTGGAACGGGGCGGGGGTTGAACTGTTTTTT. This sequence encodes CAWNGAGVELFF.

At least ten counts were recorded for this clonotype. V usage is TRBV5-1 and J usage is TRBJ1-4, with 10 positions matching TRBD1. The trim removed 4 bases at V and 8 bases at J, leaving 5 bases unmatched. The germline gives CDR1 SGHRS, CDR2 YFSETQ. The CDR3 has 14 residues. CDR3 in DNA: TGCGCCAGCAGCGAGGGACAGGGGAACGAAAAACTGTTTTTT. As protein: CASSEGQGNEKLFF.

The chain employs TRBV24-1 and TRBJ2-2; 8 bases align to TRBD1. The CDR3 runs 16 residues. From germline, CDR1 is KGHDR and CDR2 SFDVKD. The V gene end was trimmed by 4 bases and the J gene end by 2 bases; junction bases not matched to a gene: 5. The CDR3 nucleotides read TGTGCCACCAGTGACAATGGACAGGGAAACACCGGGGAGCTGTTTTTT. Translation: CATSDNGQGNTGELFF.

The chain has TRBV12-3 or TRBV12-4 and TRBJ2-1, with TRBD1 as a possible D gene (6 bases). This CDR3 is built from 14 residues. Trimming removed 5 bases at V and 7 bases at J, with 15 bases between. The CDR3 loop reads CASSQQGRGNEQFF. The CDR3 DNA reads TGTGCCAGCAGTCAACAGGGACGGGGAAATGAGCAGTTCTTC.

This clonotype came up a few times. CDR3: CATSEASVKEQFF. DNA for the CDR3: TGTGCCACCAGTGAGGCTAGCGTTAAGGAGCAGTTCTTC. The chain employs TRBV24-1 and TRBJ2-1, with D possibly matching TRBD2 (6 bases). The V end lost 4 bases, the J end lost 10 bases, and 13 bases lay between the germline ends. CDR1 KGHDR and CDR2 SFDVKD come from the germline V gene. This CDR3 has 13 amino acids.